What follows is one T cell receptor beta chain and its context. This entry comes from a study of blood T cell repertoires in COVID-19. V dropped 1 base and J dropped 6 bases, with 10 bases sitting between them. Per the germline V gene, CDR1 is LNHDA and CDR2 is SQIVND (reference sequence). CDR3 length: 14 residues. Enrollees, roughly 18 to 89 years old, lived in 24 US areas. Contact with a PCR-confirmed or clinician-diagnosed COVID-19 case occurred within 2 weeks of entry. Clones were sequenced by immunoSEQ multiplex PCR, and TCRdb holds only the in-frame ones, with some missing. The table shows about 270,000 clones, with 85% to 95% occurring only once.

This receptor was identified in a man aged 35-49 years who had been exposed to COVID-19. This chain joins TRBV19 and TRBJ2-1; tentatively, D is TRBD1 (5 bases). The specimen was PBMCs or T cells enriched from blood (not recorded which). CDR3 in DNA: TGTGCCAGTAGTATAGGGACAAGGTTCAATGAGCAGTTCTTC. Translation: CASSIGTRFNEQFF.